This entry describes one TCR beta chain. It lacks a known antigen. One junction end disagrees with the germline gene, perhaps due to a read error. Taken from cysteine to phenylalanine, the CDR3 has 14 residues. Only the CDR3 DNA is retained, 42 bases long and in frame from the first base. The CDR1 and CDR2 encoded by the germline V gene (reference sequence) are SGHKS and YYEKEE. The donors were around 39 Caucasian individuals from Russia, aged roughly 6 to 100 years, who were systemically healthy. Each donor gave approximately 10 milliliters of peripheral blood, collected into EDTA-treated Vacutainer tubes. Ficoll-Paque density-gradient centrifugation was used to isolate PBMCs, with at least 7 million per sample. Trizol reagent was used to extract total RNA from the PBMCs, yielding at least 6 micrograms per sample. For every donor, an aliquot of PBMCs went through flow cytometry to measure the percentages of naive CD45RAhigh/CD27high T cells.

This sample stems from a study of blood T cells in healthy people across ages (dated by TCRdb to between 2014 and 2016). Regarding the research as a whole: In model experiments, roughly one uniquely barcoded TCR beta cDNA molecule per two T cells was captured by template switching. Using deep sequencing normalized with unique cDNA molecular identifiers, the study measured how TCR beta repertoire diversity changes with age. Donors of different ages were randomly distributed across sequencing lanes to avoid experimental bias. Two additional independent replicas of 1 million unique cDNA reads from the same blood draw were analyzed for two donors (one aged 18 to 30 and one aged 80 or older). The donors were divided into four age groups: young (average around 16 years), middle-aged (roughly 40), aged (about 62) and long-lived (82).

Receptor libraries were prepared by 5' RACE. For sequencing, an Illumina HiSeq 2500 was employed. A second PCR of about 7 to 12 cycles was run with a J-beta primer mix and a sample-barcoded 5' primer. A template-switch 5' adaptor carrying 12 random nucleotides introduced a unique molecular identifier onto each TCR beta cDNA molecule. At least 3 million CDR3-containing paired-end reads were obtained from each sample. All of the RNA was converted into first-strand cDNA using the Mint cDNA synthesis kit, with a TRBC-specific oligonucleotide serving as the primer. Following uracil-DNA glycosylase treatment, all cDNA underwent a first 18-cycle PCR with the universal primers M1SS and BC2_uni_R. On the study's bioinformatics: For normalization, 1 million high-quality reads were randomly selected from each sample, with every read carrying a distinct molecular identifier. Reads sharing molecular identifiers were discarded rather than binned into consensus sequences. MiTCR, run with a Q25 quality threshold and the strictest error-elimination algorithm, handled CDR3 identification, clonotype clustering and error correction. A nonparametric unseen species model with Euler transformation was used to estimate lower-bound total TCR beta diversity. TCRdb's own reprocessing of the public reads used fastp at Q25 and MiXCR and kept productive beta chains. Duplicate CDR3 protein sequences are folded into a single record with the most common DNA and genes. The V and J calls were not made by the authors but by TCRdb's processing. The sample includes 650,000 to 1,000,000 distinct CDR3 sequences, with around half observed a single time. About a sixth of the sample comes from the top ten.

Study-level results and caveats: There was a strong correlation between observed TCR beta diversity and the percentage of naive T cells measured by flow cytometry. Estimates of total diversity from one million sequenced T cells were regarded as lower bounds and underestimates. Because profiling used bulk unsorted PBMCs, naive and antigen-experienced compartments could not be compared conclusively. Donor CMV infection status was unknown, potentially confounding age-related changes in expanded clonotypes. The long-lived group showed more naive CD4+ T cells, fewer expanded clones and increased TCR diversity than the aged group, suggesting age selection. Observed TCR beta diversity per million T cells fell roughly linearly with age, and a significant reduction was already apparent by age around 40.

The receptor was derived from a man older than 75 in good health. The chain was built from TRBV5-5 and TRBJ2-1; the D gene assignment is ambiguous. The sample consisted of blood. The bases read TGTGCCACTAGTCATCAGTGGTCCTACAATGAGCGGTTCTTC. Its protein is CATSHQWSYNERFF.